The next 29 T cell receptor beta chains were all read from a single sample in a study of a mutant IDH1 vaccine in newly diagnosed glioma. Time point indicated: week 35, safety follow-up. What each vaccine dose contained was 300 ug of mutant IDH1 20-mer peptide, accompanied by topical imiquimod. For these TCRs, the target antigens are not known. TCRdb's copy holds only in-frame clones and misses some; the assay was immunoSEQ multiplex PCR. The repertoire holds 35,000 to 55,000 clones, with around 86% as singletons. The sequenced sample was PBMCs, obtained from a glioma patient whose treatment included an IDH1 peptide vaccine. The receptors here all came from a woman aged 40 to 55 with glioma. Some clones in this sample may be carry-over from other donors' samples.

The CDR3 nucleotides are TGTGCCAGCAGCCAAGGGAACAGCTATGGCTACACCTTC. As protein: CASSQGNSYGYTF. The chain recombines TRBV14 with TRBJ1-2, with D uncertain. This CDR3 has 13 residues. V lost 1 base to trimming and J lost 4 bases, with 7 bases between them. Germline CDR1 SGHDN, CDR2 FVKESK.

The chain is built from TRBV29-1 and TRBJ2-3; 8 bases fit TRBD2. CDR1 SQVTM and CDR2 ANQGSEA come from the germline V gene. The junction had 15 bases not matched to a gene; V was cut back by 7 bases and J by 6 bases. The CDR3 runs 15 residues. The CDR3 sequence: CSAFKGLGTVDTQYF. The CDR3, as DNA: TGCAGCGCTTTTAAGGGACTAGGGACCGTGGATACGCAGTATTTT.

Points on this clone: At one end, the junction sequence differs from germline, possibly due to a read error. V gene TRBV7-7 combines with J gene TRBJ2-3; a possible D gene is TRBD1 (5 bases). CDR1 SSHAT and CDR2 FNYEAQ come from the germline V gene (reference sequence). The length of the CDR3 is 13 residues. The chain's CDR3 is CASSIGAWDTQYF. The CDR3 DNA follows: TGTGCTAGCAGCATAGGGGCATGGGATACGCAGTATTTT.

The V and J genes are TRBV18 and TRBJ1-2; TRBD1 matches at 7 bases. The CDR3 extends over 14 amino acids. From germline, CDR1 is KGHSH and CDR2 LQKENI. The junction had 4 bases not matched to a gene; V was cut back by 2 bases and J by 4 bases. In DNA, the CDR3 is TGTGCCAGCTCACCAGGGACAGCGGGCTATGGCTACACCTTC. It codes for CASSPGTAGYGYTF.

The chain carries TRBV19 and TRBJ1-2; a weak D match, TRBD1 (6 bases). The CDR3 runs 14 residues. Per germline, CDR1 LNHDA and CDR2 SQIVND (reference sequence). Trimming removed 9 bases from V and 3 bases from J, with 17 bases in between. CDR3 nucleotide sequence: TGTGCCAGCGCAATCAGGGGAGGAGACTATGGCTACACCTTC. Translating gives CASAIRGGDYGYTF.

This clone has just one count. The CDR3 here is CASSATQGNTEAFF. The CDR3 nucleotides are TGTGCCAGCAGCGCCACACAGGGGAACACTGAAGCTTTCTTT. This chain joins TRBV9 and TRBJ1-1; D possibly corresponds to TRBD1 (6 bases). Germline V CDR1 and CDR2: SGDLS, YYNGEE. V was pared by 3 bases and J by 1 base, with 10 bases between. This CDR3 is 14 amino acids long.

The chain links TRBV18 to TRBJ2-3; 10 nucleotides match TRBD2. Germline CDR1 reads KGHSH; CDR2 reads LQKENI. V shed 2 bases and J 4 bases; nucleotides not matched to a gene: 3. This CDR3 spans 15 amino acids. CDR3 amino acids: CASSPGLAEADTQYF. In nucleotides, the CDR3 is TGTGCCAGCTCACCAGGACTAGCGGAGGCAGATACGCAGTATTTT.

This clone showed up just once. The V gene is TRBV5-6, the J gene TRBJ1-3; D is undetermined. The CDR3 is made up of 14 amino acids. Trimming removed 0 bases from V and 0 bases from J, with 4 bases in between. CDR1 is SGHDT, CDR2 YYEEEE, per germline. Written as DNA, the CDR3 is TGTGCCAGCAGCTTGGGGAACTCTGGAAACACCATATATTTT. This encodes CASSLGNSGNTIYF.

The V and J genes are TRBV7-8 and TRBJ2-6; no reliable D call. The CDR3 extends over 14 amino acids. V gave up 2 bases and J gave up 4 bases, with 6 bases separating them. CDR1 SGHVS and CDR2 FQNEAQ come from the germline V gene. CDR3 DNA sequence: TGTGCCAGCAGCTTAAATCGAGGGGCCAACGTCCTGACTTTC. Encoded protein: CASSLNRGANVLTF.

The gene calls are TRBV6-5 and TRBJ2-7; D is uncertain. The germline V gene encodes CDR1 MNHEY and CDR2 SVGAGI. V was cut by 2 bases and J by 4 bases, with 9 bases left in between. This CDR3 has 13 amino acids. The CDR3, as DNA: TGTGCCAGCAGTTACGGCCCAATATACGAGCAGTACTTC. This sequence encodes CASSYGPIYEQYF.

CDR3 nucleotide sequence: TGTGCCAGCAGCTACGTGAGCTCCTACGAGCAGTACTTC. This gives the protein CASSYVSSYEQYF. V and J are TRBV7-2 and TRBJ2-7; no clear D gene. The CDR3 has 13 amino acids. The V end was cut by 4 bases, the J end by 0 bases, with 7 bases between. The germline V gene has CDR1 SGHTA and CDR2 FQGNSA.

The chain has TRBV9 and TRBJ1-5, with TRBD1 matching 7 bases. V shed 0 bases and J 4 bases; nucleotides not matched to a gene: 4. The CDR3 is 15 residues long. CDR1 and CDR2 from the germline V gene are SGDLS and YYNGEE. This CDR3 is CASSVGQGWNQPQHF. CDR3 nucleotides: TGTGCCAGCAGCGTAGGACAGGGATGGAATCAGCCCCAGCATTTT.

The chain links TRBV7-9 to TRBJ2-7; either TRBD1 or TRBD2 may supply D (5 bases each). The CDR3 is made up of 12 amino acids. Trimming took off 5 bases at V and 6 bases at J, with 11 bases between the two ends. The V gene's germline CDR1 is SEHNR and CDR2 FQNEAQ (reference sequence). The CDR3 protein is CASSPPGGEQYF. The CDR3 DNA reads TGTGCCAGCAGCCCCCCTGGGGGCGAGCAGTACTTC.

The V and J genes are TRBV7-2 and TRBJ2-7, with a tentative D call TRBD2 (5 bases). From germline, CDR1 is SGHTA and CDR2 FQGNSA. The CDR3 is made up of 14 amino acids. Trimming took off 8 bases at V and 3 bases at J, with 17 bases between the two ends. CDR3 loop: CASRPLAGLYEQYF. The CDR3 DNA reads TGTGCCAGCCGCCCACTGGCCGGACTCTACGAGCAGTACTTC.

The chain carries TRBV6-5 and TRBJ2-7; 7 nucleotides match TRBD2. The CDR3 is 14 residues long. CDR1 and CDR2 from the germline V gene are MNHEY and SVGAGI. J gave up 6 bases and V 2 bases, and 7 bases lay outside the gene matches. The CDR3, as DNA: TGTGCCAGCAGTTACACGGGGGGTAGGGTCGAGCAGTACTTC. This encodes CASSYTGGRVEQYF.

This clone has more than one count but fewer than ten. The rearrangement uses TRBV2 and TRBJ1-5, with 8 bases aligning to TRBD1. There are 14 residues in the CDR3. Unmatched junction bases numbered 8, after V lost 7 bases and J lost 6 bases. CDR1 and CDR2 from the germline V gene are SNHLY and FYNNEI. CDR3 protein: CASTQGGTSQPQHF. CDR3 sequence (DNA): TGTGCCAGCACACAGGGGGGTACAAGTCAGCCCCAGCATTTT.

V gene TRBV7-9 combines with J gene TRBJ2-3, with 8 nucleotides matching TRBD2. The germline V gene encodes CDR1 SEHNR and CDR2 FQNEAQ (reference sequence). The CDR3 loop spans 15 amino acids. The ends lost 5 bases at V and 5 bases at J; junction bases unmatched: 9. This CDR3 reads CASSISSTSGDTQYF. In DNA form, the CDR3 reads TGTGCCAGCAGCATTAGTAGTACTAGCGGAGATACGCAGTATTTT.

This clone turned up a few times. The chain has TRBV20-1 and TRBJ1-4; D unresolved. Trimming left V 0 bases short and J 4 bases short, with 0 bases between. The germline V gene has CDR1 DFQATT and CDR2 SNEGSKA (reference sequence). The CDR3 is made up of 11 amino acids. CDR3 residues: CSARDNEKLFF. The CDR3 coding sequence is TGCAGTGCTAGAGATAATGAAAAACTGTTTTTT.

The chain recombines TRBV5-1 with TRBJ1-4; D remains ambiguous. Trimming left V 2 bases short and J 3 bases short, with 8 bases between. Germline lookup yields CDR1 SGHRS and CDR2 YFSETQ. This CDR3 contains 14 residues. The CDR3: CASSLGQPNEKLFF. CDR3 DNA: TGCGCCAGCAGCTTAGGCCAGCCTAATGAAAAACTGTTTTTT.

CDR3 protein: CASSLRWGPENTQYF. CDR3 nucleotides: TGTGCCAGCAGCTTAAGATGGGGTCCAGAGAATACGCAGTATTTT. V gene TRBV7-3 combines with J gene TRBJ2-3; D is unresolved. CDR1 is SGHTA and CDR2 is FQGTGA in the germline V gene. This CDR3 is built from 15 residues. The V gene lost 1 base and the J gene lost 7 bases, with 15 bases spanning the gap.

The gene calls are TRBV4-3 and TRBJ2-5; unclear D gene. Germline CDR1 is LGHNA and CDR2 is YSLEER. This CDR3 is built from 13 residues. The germline V and J ends were trimmed by 4 bases and 4 bases, with 10 bases remaining between them. CDR3 bases: TGCGCCAGCAGCCGGGCTATAGGAGAGACCCAGTACTTC. It yields the protein CASSRAIGETQYF.

The V call is TRBV6-6, the J call TRBJ2-2; TRBD2 agrees at 14 bases. The CDR3 loop spans 15 amino acids. Per germline, CDR1 MNHNY and CDR2 SVGAGI (reference sequence). The ends lost 6 bases at V and 6 bases at J; junction bases unmatched: 3. The CDR3 DNA is TGTGCCAGCAGGGGACTAGCGGGAGTCCCCGGGGAGCTGTTTTTT. Its protein product is CASRGLAGVPGELFF.

The rearrangement links TRBV7-2 to TRBJ1-3; D unresolved. Germline V gives CDR1 SGHTA, CDR2 FQGNSA. The V end lost 4 bases, the J end lost 4 bases, and 8 bases lay between the germline ends. The CDR3 covers 13 residues. The CDR3 loop reads CASSYPVGNTIYF. In DNA, the CDR3 is TGTGCCAGCAGCTACCCCGTGGGAAACACCATATATTTT.

V is TRBV5-5 and J is TRBJ2-7; TRBD1 matches at 8 bases. Trimming at V came to 2 bases and at J to 4 bases, leaving 5 bases not matched to a gene. This CDR3 contains 14 residues. Germline lookup yields CDR1 SGHKS and CDR2 YYEKEE (reference sequence). The CDR3 reads CASSLGTGPYEQYF. Here the CDR3 DNA reads TGTGCCAGCAGCTTAGGGACAGGTCCTTACGAGCAGTACTTC.

J is TRBJ1-2 and V is TRBV6-1; 8 bases are shared with TRBD1. Germline V gives CDR1 MNHNS, CDR2 SASEGT. This CDR3 has 15 amino acids. V lost 6 bases, J lost 1 base, and 7 bases stayed unmatched. The CDR3 DNA follows: TGTGCCAGCAGGGACCGACAGGGGCTTAACTATGGCTACACCTTC. This translates into CASRDRQGLNYGYTF.

The chain employs TRBV4-1 and TRBJ2-3; 8 nucleotides align to TRBD2. V lost 3 bases, J lost 1 base, and 6 bases stayed unmatched. The CDR3 runs 16 residues. Per the germline V gene, CDR1 is MGHRA and CDR2 is YSYEKL. CDR3 residues: CASSHSLSGGTDTQYF. The DNA of the CDR3 is TGCGCCAGCAGCCACTCCCTTAGCGGGGGCACAGATACGCAGTATTTT.

The V call is TRBV9, the J call TRBJ2-1, with TRBD2 matching 11 bases. CDR3 length: 15 residues. Germline lookup yields CDR1 SGDLS and CDR2 YYNGEE. V lost 4 bases and J lost 9; bases outside the gene matches: 9. The CDR3 reads CASSPIAGGPGEQFF. CDR3 bases: TGTGCCAGCAGCCCCATAGCGGGAGGGCCCGGTGAGCAGTTCTTC.

The rearrangement links TRBV7-8 to TRBJ2-1; D gene unclear. V was cut by 1 base and J by 6 bases, with 4 bases left in between. This CDR3 spans 12 amino acids. Germline V CDR1 and CDR2: SGHVS, FQNEAQ. In DNA form, the CDR3 reads TGTGCCAGCAGCTTAGGGCGCAATGAGCAGTTCTTC. Encoded protein: CASSLGRNEQFF.

V is TRBV6-1 and J is TRBJ1-3; D is ambiguous. The CDR3 runs 14 residues. Germline CDR1 is MNHNS and CDR2 is SASEGT. V was trimmed by 1 base and J by 0 bases, leaving 4 bases between them. The CDR3 is CASSEVTSGNTIYF. Written as DNA, the CDR3 is TGTGCCAGCAGTGAAGTAACCTCTGGAAACACCATATATTTT.